This record concerns one T cell receptor (beta chain) sequence. The data are from a study of blood T cell repertoires in COVID-19. Researchers sorted participants into cohorts using their self-reported clinical history. Data came from immunoSEQ multiplex PCR; TCRdb stores just in-frame clones and leaves some out. The sample comprises roughly 200,000 clones, roughly four fifths of which are singletons, and 12% rests with the top ten. CDR1 and CDR2 (germline): MNHEY, SVGEGT. Trimming took off 4 bases at V and 4 bases at J, with 17 bases between the two ends. This CDR3 has 15 amino acids. Sequencing was carried out using PBMCs or T cells enriched from blood (not recorded which). This clonotype originated in a man aged 40-49 years who had recovered from COVID-19. The chain carries TRBV6-2 or TRBV6-3 and TRBJ2-7; possible D gene TRBD2, 5 bases. The CDR3, as DNA: TGTGCCAGCAGTTCATCACCCAAGCGGACGTACGAGCAGTACGTC. Translation: CASSSSPKRTYEQYV.